This paragraph covers one TCR beta chain sequence. The antigen remains unidentified. The record originates from a study of CD8+ T cells in alopecia areata. General study points: Possibly as an HLA-related effect, TCR sharing across patients appeared less clear than in mice.

V dropped 6 bases and J dropped 8 bases, with 13 bases sitting between them. CDR1 is MNHEY, CDR2 SVGAGI, per germline. The CDR3 loop spans 12 amino acids. Treatment noted: oral pan-JAK inhibitor, 5-10 mg twice daily. After isolation, RNA underwent reverse transcription to generate cDNA as the sequencing template. Clones were read by immunoSEQ multiplex PCR, and TCRdb kept only the in-frame ones, dropping some. The sample shows 110,000 to 150,000 clones, 50% to 65% of them seen only once. Sequences were derived from CD8+ T cells sorted from blood, sampled at week 4, from a patient treated with tofacitinib. The clonotype comes from a human donor with alopecia areata. V is TRBV6-5 and J is TRBJ1-2; D is ambiguous. The CDR3 reads CASRADGGGYTF. Here the CDR3 DNA reads TGTGCCAGCAGAGCGGACGGAGGGGGCTACACCTTC.